This T cell receptor beta chain was captured by sequencing in a study of shared clonotypes between healthy human individuals. The protocol was immunoSEQ multiplex PCR, while the TCRdb copy is restricted to in-frame clones and leaves out a portion. The sample includes hundreds of thousands of clones, 55% to 75% of them seen just once. The CDR3 has 15 residues. Germline values: CDR1 SGHTA, CDR2 FQGNSA. V dropped 0 bases and J dropped 4 bases, with 9 bases sitting between them. Sequencing input: memory CD4+ T cells sorted from blood. As for subset: CD45RA-negative fraction. The chain joins TRBV7-2 to TRBJ2-2; D not resolved. The receptor was derived from a woman in her twenties or thirties in good health. The CDR3 DNA is TGTGCCAGCAGCTTAGCGATCTTAGGCACCGGGGAGCTGTTTTTT. The encoded protein is CASSLAILGTGELFF. Full variable domain (rest looked up from reference TRBV7-2 and TRBJ2-2): GAGVSQSPSNKVTEKGKDVELRCDPISGHTALYWYRQSLGQGLEFLIYFQGNSAPDKSGLPSDRFSAERTGGSVSTLTIQRTQQEDSAVYLCASSLAILGTGELFFGEGSRLTVL.